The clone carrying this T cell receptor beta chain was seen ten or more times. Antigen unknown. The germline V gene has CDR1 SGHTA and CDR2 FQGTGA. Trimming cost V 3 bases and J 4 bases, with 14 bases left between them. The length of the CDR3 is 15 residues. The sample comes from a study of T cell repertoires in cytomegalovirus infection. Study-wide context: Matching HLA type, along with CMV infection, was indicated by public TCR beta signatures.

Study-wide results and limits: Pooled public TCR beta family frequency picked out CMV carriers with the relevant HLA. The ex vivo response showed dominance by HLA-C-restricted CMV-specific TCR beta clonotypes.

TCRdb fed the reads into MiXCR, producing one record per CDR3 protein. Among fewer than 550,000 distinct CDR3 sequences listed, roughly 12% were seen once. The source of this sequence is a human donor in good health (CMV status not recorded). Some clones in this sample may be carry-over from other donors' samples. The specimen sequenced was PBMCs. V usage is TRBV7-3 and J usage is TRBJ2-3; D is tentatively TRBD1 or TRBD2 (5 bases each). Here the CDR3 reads CASSLNGAIADTQYF. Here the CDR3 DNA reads TGTGCCAGCAGCTTGAACGGGGCGATCGCAGATACGCAGTATTTT.